This is a list of T cell receptor beta chains from one sample in a study of T cell responses to AZD1222 COVID-19 vaccine. Method: immunoSEQ multiplex PCR; TCRdb's copy keeps in-frame clones and lacks some. This sample has some 95,000 clones; 65% to 90% occur once, and the top ten carry approximately 6%. This sample comprised peripheral blood, obtained on day 0 of AZD1222 vaccination. The source is an adult in good health. Each CDR3 is given with its conserved first and last residue. D genes are given only for firm matches. Expanded clones are given a class, and other clones once, few, many or no size at all.

d_gene: -
v_gene: TRBV29-1
j_gene: TRBJ1-3
len: 14
abundance: -
CDR3nt: TGCAGCGTTGTCGGGGGTTTCTCTGGAAACACCATATATTTT
CDR3aa: CSVVGGFSGNTIYF

d_gene: TRBD2
v_gene: TRBV13
j_gene: TRBJ2-1
len: 15
abundance: -
CDR3nt: TGTGCCAGCAGCCGACCGGGACTAGCCGGGGATGAGCAGTTCTTC
CDR3aa: CASSRPGLAGDEQFF

d_gene: -
v_gene: TRBV19
j_gene: TRBJ1-6
len: 14
abundance: -
CDR3nt: TGTGCCAGTAGTATTCAAGGGTTTGGCTCACCCCTCCACTTT
CDR3aa: CASSIQGFGSPLHF

d_gene: -
v_gene: TRBV29-1
j_gene: TRBJ1-4
len: 16
abundance: once
CDR3nt: TGCAGCGTCGCAGCGGGCAGAGATGCAACTAATGAAAAACTGTTTTTT
CDR3aa: CSVAAGRDATNEKLFF

d_gene: -
v_gene: TRBV7-7
j_gene: TRBJ2-1
len: 11
abundance: -
CDR3nt: TGTGCTAGCAGCGATAACGGGGGGCTGTTCTTC
CDR3aa: CASSDNGGLFF

d_gene: TRBD1
v_gene: TRBV5-5
j_gene: TRBJ2-5
len: 14
abundance: -
CDR3nt: TGTGCCAGCAGCTGGGGGACAGGGAAAGAGACCCAGTACTTC
CDR3aa: CASSWGTGKETQYF

d_gene: TRBD1
v_gene: TRBV19
j_gene: TRBJ1-5
len: 16
abundance: -
CDR3nt: TGTGCCAGTAGTATACCGGGCCAGGGGGCCCGTCAGCCCCAGCATTTT
CDR3aa: CASSIPGQGARQPQHF

d_gene: TRBD1
v_gene: TRBV6-2/TRBV6-3
j_gene: TRBJ1-5
len: 19
abundance: -
CDR3nt: TGTGCCAGCAGTTCCACTAGAACTGACAGGGACAATAGCAATCAGCCCCAGCATTTT
CDR3aa: CASSSTRTDRDNSNQPQHF

d_gene: -
v_gene: TRBV7-2
j_gene: TRBJ2-3
len: 15
abundance: -
CDR3nt: TGTGCCAGCAGCTTAATCGCCAGCTACACAGATACGCAGTATTTT
CDR3aa: CASSLIASYTDTQYF

d_gene: -
v_gene: TRBV2
j_gene: TRBJ2-7
len: 12
abundance: -
CDR3nt: TGTGCCAGCAGTTTGAAAACCTACGAGCAGTACTTC
CDR3aa: CASSLKTYEQYF

d_gene: TRBD1
v_gene: TRBV14
j_gene: TRBJ2-7
len: 14
abundance: -
CDR3nt: TGTGCCAGCAGCCGCCAGACAGGGGGGTACGAGCAGTACTTC
CDR3aa: CASSRQTGGYEQYF

d_gene: TRBD1
v_gene: TRBV5-1
j_gene: TRBJ1-6
len: 14
abundance: few
CDR3nt: TGCGCCAGCAGCCCGGGACAGGCGGATTCACCCCTCCACTTT
CDR3aa: CASSPGQADSPLHF

d_gene: -
v_gene: TRBV19
j_gene: TRBJ1-1
len: 15
abundance: -
CDR3nt: TGTGCCAGTAGTATAGTTCAGGGGATGAACACTGAAGCTTTCTTT
CDR3aa: CASSIVQGMNTEAFF

d_gene: TRBD2
v_gene: TRBV5-3
j_gene: TRBJ2-5
len: 16
abundance: -
CDR3nt: TGTGCCAGAAGCTTGGGAGGCGGGAGGGCCCTCGAGACCCAGTACTTC
CDR3aa: CARSLGGGRALETQYF

d_gene: -
v_gene: TRBV19
j_gene: TRBJ2-3
len: 14
abundance: -
CDR3nt: TGTGCCAGTAATCAGAGGGAGAGAGGAGGTACGCAGTATTTT
CDR3aa: CASNQRERGGTQYF

d_gene: -
v_gene: TRBV18
j_gene: TRBJ1-1
len: 17
abundance: -
CDR3nt: TGTGCCAGCTCACCACCATCTCAATCAACGGCGAACACTGAAGCTTTCTTT
CDR3aa: CASSPPSQSTANTEAFF

d_gene: -
v_gene: TRBV7-9
j_gene: TRBJ2-2
len: 14
abundance: -
CDR3nt: TGTGCCAGCAGCCAGGAGGAACAGACCGGGGAGCTGTTTTTT
CDR3aa: CASSQEEQTGELFF

d_gene: -
v_gene: TRBV4-2
j_gene: TRBJ1-4
len: 16
abundance: -
CDR3nt: TGTGCCAGCAGCCAAGATTTTGGGGGGTTAAATGAAAAACTGTTTTTT
CDR3aa: CASSQDFGGLNEKLFF